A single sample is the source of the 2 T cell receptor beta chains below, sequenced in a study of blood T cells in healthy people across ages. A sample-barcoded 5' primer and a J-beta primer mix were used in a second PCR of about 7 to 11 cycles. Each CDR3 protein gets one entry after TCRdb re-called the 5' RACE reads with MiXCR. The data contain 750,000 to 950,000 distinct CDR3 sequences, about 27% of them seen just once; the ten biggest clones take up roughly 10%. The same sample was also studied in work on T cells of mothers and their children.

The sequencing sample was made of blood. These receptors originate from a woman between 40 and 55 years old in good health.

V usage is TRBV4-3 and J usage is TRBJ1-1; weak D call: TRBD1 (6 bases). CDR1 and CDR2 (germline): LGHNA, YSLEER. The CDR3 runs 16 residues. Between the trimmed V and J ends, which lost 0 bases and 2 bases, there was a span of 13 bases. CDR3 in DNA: TGCGCCAGCAGCCAAGAGGTCGTGGGGGGCAACACTGAAGCTTTCTTT. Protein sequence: CASSQEVVGGNTEAFF.

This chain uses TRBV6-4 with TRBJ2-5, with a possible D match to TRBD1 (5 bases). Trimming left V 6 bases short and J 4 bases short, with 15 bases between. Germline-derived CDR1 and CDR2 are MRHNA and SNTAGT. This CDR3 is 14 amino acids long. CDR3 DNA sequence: TGTGCCAGCAGCCATCAGCAAAGGGGAGAGACCCAGTACTTC. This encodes CASSHQQRGETQYF.